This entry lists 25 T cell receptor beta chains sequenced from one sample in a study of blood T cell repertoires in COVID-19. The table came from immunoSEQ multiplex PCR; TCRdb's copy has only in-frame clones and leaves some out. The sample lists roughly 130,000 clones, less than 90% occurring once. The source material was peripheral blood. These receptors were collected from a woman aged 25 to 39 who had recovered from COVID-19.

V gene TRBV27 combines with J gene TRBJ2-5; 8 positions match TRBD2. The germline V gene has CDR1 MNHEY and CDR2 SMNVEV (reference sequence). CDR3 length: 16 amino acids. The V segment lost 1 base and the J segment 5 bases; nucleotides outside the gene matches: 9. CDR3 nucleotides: TGTGCCAGCAGTTTATTCCCGGGAGGGCCGTCGGAGACCCAGTACTTC. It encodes CASSLFPGGPSETQYF.

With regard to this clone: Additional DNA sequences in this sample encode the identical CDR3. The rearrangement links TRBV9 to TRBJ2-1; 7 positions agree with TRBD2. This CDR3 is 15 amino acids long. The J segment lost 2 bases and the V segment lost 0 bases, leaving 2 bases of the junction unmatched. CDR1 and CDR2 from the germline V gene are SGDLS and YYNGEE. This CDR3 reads CASSVGEGAYNEQFF. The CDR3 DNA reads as TGTGCCAGCAGCGTAGGGGAGGGCGCCTACAATGAGCAGTTCTTC. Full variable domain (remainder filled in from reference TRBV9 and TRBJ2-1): DSGVTQTPKHLITATGQRVTLRCSPRSGDLSVYWYQQSLDQGLQFLIQYYNGEERAKGNILERFSAQQFPDLHSELNLSSLELGDSALYFCASSVGEGAYNEQFFGPGTRLTVL.

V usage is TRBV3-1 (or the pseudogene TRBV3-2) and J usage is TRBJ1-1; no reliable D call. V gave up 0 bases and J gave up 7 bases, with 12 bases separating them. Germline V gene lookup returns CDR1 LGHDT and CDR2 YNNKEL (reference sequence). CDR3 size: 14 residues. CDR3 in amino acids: CASSQDAQADEAFF. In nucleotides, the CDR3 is TGTGCCAGCAGCCAAGATGCGCAGGCTGATGAAGCTTTCTTT.

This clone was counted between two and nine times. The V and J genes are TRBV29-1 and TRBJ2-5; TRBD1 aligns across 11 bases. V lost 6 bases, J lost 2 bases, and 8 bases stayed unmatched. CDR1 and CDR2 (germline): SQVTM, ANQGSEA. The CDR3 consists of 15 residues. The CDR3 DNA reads TGCAGCGTCCCCTCGCGGGACAGGGGGCAAGAGACCCAGTACTTC. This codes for CSVPSRDRGQETQYF.

In DNA, the CDR3 is TGTGCCAGCAGGGGAGCGGACAGGTACAATGAGCAGTTCTTC. Amino acids: CASRGADRYNEQFF. The genes are TRBV7-3 and TRBJ2-1, with TRBD1 matching over 7 bases. The CDR3 is 14 amino acids. The trim removed 6 bases at V and 4 bases at J, leaving 6 bases unmatched. Per the germline V gene, CDR1 is SGHTA and CDR2 is FQGTGA.

CDR3 residues: CASSLGTGGLKNEQFF. CDR3 nucleotides: TGTGCCAGCAGCTTAGGTACAGGGGGCTTGAAAAATGAGCAGTTCTTC. The chain carries TRBV5-6 and TRBJ2-1, with 9 bases matching TRBD1. Germline V gene data show CDR1 as SGHDT and CDR2 as YYEEEE. V shed 2 bases and J 7 bases; nucleotides not matched to a gene: 10. This CDR3 comprises 16 residues.

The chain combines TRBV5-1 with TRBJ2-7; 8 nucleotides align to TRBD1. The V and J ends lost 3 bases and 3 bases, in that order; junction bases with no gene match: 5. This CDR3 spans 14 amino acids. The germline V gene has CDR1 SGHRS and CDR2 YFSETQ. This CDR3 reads CASSSHRGSYEQYF. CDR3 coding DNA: TGCGCCAGCAGCTCTCACAGGGGGAGCTACGAGCAGTACTTC.

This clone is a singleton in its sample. This chain's CDR3 is CASSLSPTGIDEKLFF. The CDR3 DNA reads as TGCGCCAGCAGCTTGAGTCCGACAGGGATTGATGAAAAACTGTTTTTT. This sequence joins TRBV5-1 and TRBJ1-4; 7 nucleotides match TRBD1. CDR1 SGHRS and CDR2 YFSETQ come from the germline V gene. This CDR3 region has 16 residues. With 1 base clipped from V and 6 bases from J, the junction kept 9 bases outside the gene matches.

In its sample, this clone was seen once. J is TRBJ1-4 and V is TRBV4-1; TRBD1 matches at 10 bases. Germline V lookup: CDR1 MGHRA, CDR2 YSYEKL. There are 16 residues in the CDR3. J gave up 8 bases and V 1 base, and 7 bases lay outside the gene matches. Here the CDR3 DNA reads TGCGCCAGCAGCCAAGGAAGGGGACAGGGGCAGGAAAAACTGTTTTTT. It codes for CASSQGRGQGQEKLFF.

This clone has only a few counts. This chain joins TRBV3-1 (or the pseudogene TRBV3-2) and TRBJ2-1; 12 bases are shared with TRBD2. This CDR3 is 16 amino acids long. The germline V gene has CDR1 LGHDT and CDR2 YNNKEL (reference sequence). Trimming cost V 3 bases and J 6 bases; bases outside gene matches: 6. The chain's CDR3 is CASSHPSGRGSNEQFF. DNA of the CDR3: TGTGCCAGCAGCCATCCTAGCGGGAGGGGTAGCAATGAGCAGTTCTTC.

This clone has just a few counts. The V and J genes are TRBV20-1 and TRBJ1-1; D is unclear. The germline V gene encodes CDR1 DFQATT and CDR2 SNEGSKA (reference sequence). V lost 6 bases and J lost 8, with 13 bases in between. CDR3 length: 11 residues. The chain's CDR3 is CSARSEEEAFF. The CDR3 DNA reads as TGCAGTGCCCGCTCAGAGGAGGAAGCTTTCTTT.

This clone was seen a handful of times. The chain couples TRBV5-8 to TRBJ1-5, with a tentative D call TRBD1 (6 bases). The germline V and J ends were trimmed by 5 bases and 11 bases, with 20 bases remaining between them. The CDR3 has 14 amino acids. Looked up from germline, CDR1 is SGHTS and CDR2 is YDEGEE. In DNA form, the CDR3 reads TGTGCCAGCAGTCGGAACAACAGGGTCACGACCCAGCATTTT. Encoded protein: CASSRNNRVTTQHF.

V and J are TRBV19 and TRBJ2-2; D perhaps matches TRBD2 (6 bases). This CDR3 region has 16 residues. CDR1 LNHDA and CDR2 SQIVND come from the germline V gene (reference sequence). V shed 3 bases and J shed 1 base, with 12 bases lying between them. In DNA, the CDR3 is TGTGCCAGTAGTATCGATAGCGGAGGGAACACCGGGGAGCTGTTTTTT. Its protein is CASSIDSGGNTGELFF.

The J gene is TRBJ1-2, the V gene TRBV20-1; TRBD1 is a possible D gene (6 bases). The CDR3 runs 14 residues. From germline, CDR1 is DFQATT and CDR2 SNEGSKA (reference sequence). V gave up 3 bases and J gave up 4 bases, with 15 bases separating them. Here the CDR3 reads CSASEQGSAYGYTF. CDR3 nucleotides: TGCAGTGCTAGTGAGCAGGGGAGTGCCTATGGCTACACCTTC.

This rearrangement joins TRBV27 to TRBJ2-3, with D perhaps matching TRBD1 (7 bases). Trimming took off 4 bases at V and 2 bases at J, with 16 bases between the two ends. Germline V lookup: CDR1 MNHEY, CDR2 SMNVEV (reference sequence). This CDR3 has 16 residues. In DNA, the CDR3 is TGTGCCAGCAGTTGGGGGGACAGCAGCTTCACAGATACGCAGTATTTT. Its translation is CASSWGDSSFTDTQYF.

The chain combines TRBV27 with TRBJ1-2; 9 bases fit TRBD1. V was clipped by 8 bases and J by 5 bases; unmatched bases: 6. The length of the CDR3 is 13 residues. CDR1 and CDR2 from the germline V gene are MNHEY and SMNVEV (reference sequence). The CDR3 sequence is CASVDRGGYGYTF. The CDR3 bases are TGTGCCAGCGTGGACAGGGGAGGGTATGGCTACACCTTC.

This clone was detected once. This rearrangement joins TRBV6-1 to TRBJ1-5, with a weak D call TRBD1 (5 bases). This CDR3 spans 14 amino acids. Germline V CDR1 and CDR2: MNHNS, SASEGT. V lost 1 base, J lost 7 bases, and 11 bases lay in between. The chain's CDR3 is CASSEGGARQPQHF. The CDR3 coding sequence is TGTGCCAGCAGTGAAGGGGGCGCGAGGCAGCCCCAGCATTTT.

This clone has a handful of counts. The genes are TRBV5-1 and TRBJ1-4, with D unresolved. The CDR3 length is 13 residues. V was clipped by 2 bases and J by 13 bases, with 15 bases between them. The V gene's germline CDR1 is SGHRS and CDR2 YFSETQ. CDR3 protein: CASSFIVGSPLFF. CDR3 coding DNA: TGCGCCAGCAGCTTCATTGTCGGGTCACCACTGTTTTTT.

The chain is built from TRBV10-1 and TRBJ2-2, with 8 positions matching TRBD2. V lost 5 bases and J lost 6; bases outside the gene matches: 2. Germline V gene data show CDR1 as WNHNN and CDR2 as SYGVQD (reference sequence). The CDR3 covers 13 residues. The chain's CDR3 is CASSPTSAGELFF. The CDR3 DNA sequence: TGCGCCAGCAGTCCGACTAGCGCCGGGGAGCTGTTTTTT.

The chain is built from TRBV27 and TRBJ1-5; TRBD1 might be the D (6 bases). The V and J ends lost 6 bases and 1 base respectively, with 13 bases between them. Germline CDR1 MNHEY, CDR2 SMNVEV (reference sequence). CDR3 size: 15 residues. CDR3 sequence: CASRQNRVSNQPQHF. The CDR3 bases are TGTGCCAGCAGACAGAACAGGGTAAGCAATCAGCCCCAGCATTTT.

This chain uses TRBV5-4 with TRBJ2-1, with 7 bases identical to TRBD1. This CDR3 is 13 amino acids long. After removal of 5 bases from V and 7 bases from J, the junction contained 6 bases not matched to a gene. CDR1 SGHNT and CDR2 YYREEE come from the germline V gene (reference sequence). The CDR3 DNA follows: TGTGCCAGCAGTGTAACAGGGGTTAATGAGCAGTTCTTC. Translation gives CASSVTGVNEQFF.

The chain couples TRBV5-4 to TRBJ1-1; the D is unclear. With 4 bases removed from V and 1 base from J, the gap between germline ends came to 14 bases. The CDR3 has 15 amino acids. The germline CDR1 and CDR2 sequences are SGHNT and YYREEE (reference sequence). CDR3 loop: CASSQAKGRNTEAFF. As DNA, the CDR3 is TGTGCCAGCAGCCAAGCGAAAGGAAGGAACACTGAAGCTTTCTTT.

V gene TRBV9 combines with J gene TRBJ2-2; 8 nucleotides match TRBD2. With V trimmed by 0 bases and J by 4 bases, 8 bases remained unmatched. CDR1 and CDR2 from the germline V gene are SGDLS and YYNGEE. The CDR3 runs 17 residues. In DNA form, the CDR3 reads TGTGCCAGCAGCGTAGCTTACGGGGGGGCTGTCACCGGGGAGCTGTTTTTT. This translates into CASSVAYGGAVTGELFF.

CDR3 protein: CASSGLTASGANVLTF. CDR3 nucleotide sequence: TGTGCCAGTAGTGGGCTGACAGCCTCTGGGGCCAACGTCCTGACTTTC. The chain uses TRBV19 and TRBJ2-6; D is perhaps TRBD1 (5 bases). CDR1 LNHDA and CDR2 SQIVND come from the germline V gene (reference sequence). The V end lost 5 bases, the J end lost 0 bases, and 11 bases lay between the germline ends. This CDR3 has 16 residues.

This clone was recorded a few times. The CDR3 protein is CASSLLLNTGELFF. The CDR3 DNA follows: TGCGCCAGCAGCTTGCTCCTGAACACCGGGGAGCTGTTTTTT. The chain joins TRBV5-1 to TRBJ2-2; unclear D gene. Germline CDR1 reads SGHRS; CDR2 reads YFSETQ. This CDR3 contains 14 residues. V lost 1 base and J lost 1, with 5 bases in between.